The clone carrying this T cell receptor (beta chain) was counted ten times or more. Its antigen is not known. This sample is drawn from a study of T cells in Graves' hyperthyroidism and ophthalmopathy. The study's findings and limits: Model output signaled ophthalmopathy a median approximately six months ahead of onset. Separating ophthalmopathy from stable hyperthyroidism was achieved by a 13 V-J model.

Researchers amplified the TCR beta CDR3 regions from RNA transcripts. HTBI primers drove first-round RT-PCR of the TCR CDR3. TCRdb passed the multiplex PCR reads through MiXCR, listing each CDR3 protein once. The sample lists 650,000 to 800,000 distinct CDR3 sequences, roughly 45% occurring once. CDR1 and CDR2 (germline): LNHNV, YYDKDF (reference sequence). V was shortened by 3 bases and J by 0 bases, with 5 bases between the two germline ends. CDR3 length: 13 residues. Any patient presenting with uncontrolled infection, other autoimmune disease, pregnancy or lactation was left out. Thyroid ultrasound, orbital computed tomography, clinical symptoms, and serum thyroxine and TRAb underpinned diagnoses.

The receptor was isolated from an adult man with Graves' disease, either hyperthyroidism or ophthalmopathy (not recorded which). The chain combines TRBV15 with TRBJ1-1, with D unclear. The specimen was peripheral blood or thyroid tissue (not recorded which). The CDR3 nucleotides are TGTGCCACCAGCAGTAGGTTGAACACTGAAGCTTTCTTT. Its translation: CATSSRLNTEAFF.